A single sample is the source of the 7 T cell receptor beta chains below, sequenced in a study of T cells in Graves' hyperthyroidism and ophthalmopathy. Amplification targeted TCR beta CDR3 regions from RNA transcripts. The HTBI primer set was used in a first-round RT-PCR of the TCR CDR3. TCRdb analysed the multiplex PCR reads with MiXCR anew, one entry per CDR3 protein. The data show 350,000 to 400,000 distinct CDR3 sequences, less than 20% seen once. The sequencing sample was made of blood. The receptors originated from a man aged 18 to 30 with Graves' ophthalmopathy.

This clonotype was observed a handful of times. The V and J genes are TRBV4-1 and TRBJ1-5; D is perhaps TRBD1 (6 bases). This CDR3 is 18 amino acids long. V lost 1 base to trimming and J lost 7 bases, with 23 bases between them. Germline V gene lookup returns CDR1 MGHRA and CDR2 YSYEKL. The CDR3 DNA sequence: TGCGCCAGCAGCCAAGGAGAGGTTTTGGGGGCGAGAGAGCAGCCCCAGCATTTT. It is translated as CASSQGEVLGAREQPQHF.

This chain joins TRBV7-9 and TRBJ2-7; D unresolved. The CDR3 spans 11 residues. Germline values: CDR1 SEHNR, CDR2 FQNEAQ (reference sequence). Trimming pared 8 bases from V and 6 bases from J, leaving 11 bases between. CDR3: CASFGSGEQYF. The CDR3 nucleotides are TGTGCCAGCTTTGGCAGTGGCGAGCAGTACTTC.

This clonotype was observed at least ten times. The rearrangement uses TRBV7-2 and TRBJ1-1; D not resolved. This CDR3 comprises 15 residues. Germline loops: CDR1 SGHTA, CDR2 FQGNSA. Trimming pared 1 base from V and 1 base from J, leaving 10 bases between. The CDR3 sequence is CASSLGSQKNTEAFF. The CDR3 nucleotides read TGTGCCAGCAGCTTAGGGAGCCAGAAGAACACTGAAGCTTTCTTT.

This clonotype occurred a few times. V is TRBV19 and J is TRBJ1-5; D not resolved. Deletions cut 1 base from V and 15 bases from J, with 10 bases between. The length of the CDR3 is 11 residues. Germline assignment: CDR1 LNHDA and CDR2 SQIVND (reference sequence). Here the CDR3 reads CASSIAGKSHF. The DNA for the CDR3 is TGTGCCAGTAGTATAGCAGGCAAGTCGCATTTT.

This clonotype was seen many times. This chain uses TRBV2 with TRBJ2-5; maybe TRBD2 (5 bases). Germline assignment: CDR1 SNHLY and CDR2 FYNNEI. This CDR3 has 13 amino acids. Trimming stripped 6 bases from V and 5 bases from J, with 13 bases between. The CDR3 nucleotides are TGTGCCAGCAGAGATCGGGGTCCGGAGACCCAGTACTTC. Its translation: CASRDRGPETQYF.

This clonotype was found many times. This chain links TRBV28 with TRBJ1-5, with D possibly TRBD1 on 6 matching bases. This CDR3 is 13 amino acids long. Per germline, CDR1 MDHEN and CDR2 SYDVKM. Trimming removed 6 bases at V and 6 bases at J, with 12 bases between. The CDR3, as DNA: TGTGCCAGCAGGCTCACAGGGTCTCAGCCCCAGCATTTT. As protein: CASRLTGSQPQHF.

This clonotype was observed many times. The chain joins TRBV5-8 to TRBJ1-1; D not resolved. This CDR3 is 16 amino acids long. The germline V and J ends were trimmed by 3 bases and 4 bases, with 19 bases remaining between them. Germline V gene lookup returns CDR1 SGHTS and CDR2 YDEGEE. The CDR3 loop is CASSSQPRLSGTEAFF. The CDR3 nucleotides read TGTGCCAGCAGCTCCCAGCCCAGGCTCAGCGGCACTGAAGCTTTCTTT.